This T cell receptor beta chain was sequenced during a study of cytotoxic CD8 clonotypes in ibrutinib-treated CLL. Study-level findings and limits: Public clonotypes were uncommon and contracted or stayed stable on treatment.

Per the germline V gene, CDR1 is GTSNPN and CDR2 is SVGIG (reference sequence). With 2 bases removed from V and 0 bases from J, the gap between germline ends came to 7 bases. This CDR3 is 13 amino acids long. Only in-frame clones appear in the TCRdb table, and some are missing; sequencing was by immunoSEQ multiplex PCR. The sample shows around 300,000 clones, 80% of them seen only once. Concerning this clone: Its antigen remains unidentified.

This sequence originates from a human donor with chronic lymphocytic leukemia. This sample comprised PBMCs, obtained before ibrutinib treatment. The chain couples TRBV30 to TRBJ1-1; D may be TRBD1 (5 bases). The CDR3 DNA sequence: TGTGCCTGGAGTAAGGGGATGAACACTGAAGCTTTCTTT. Translating gives CAWSKGMNTEAFF.